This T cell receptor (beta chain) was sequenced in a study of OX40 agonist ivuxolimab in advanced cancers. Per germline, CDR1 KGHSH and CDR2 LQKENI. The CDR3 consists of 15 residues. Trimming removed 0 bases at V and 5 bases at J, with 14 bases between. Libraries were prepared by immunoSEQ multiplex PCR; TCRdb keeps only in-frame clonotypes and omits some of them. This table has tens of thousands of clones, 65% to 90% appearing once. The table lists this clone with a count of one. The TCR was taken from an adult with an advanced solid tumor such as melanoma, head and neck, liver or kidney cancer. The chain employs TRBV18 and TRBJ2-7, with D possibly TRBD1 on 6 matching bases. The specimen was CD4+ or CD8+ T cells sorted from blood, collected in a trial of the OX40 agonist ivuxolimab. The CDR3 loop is CASSPPMRGSDEQYF. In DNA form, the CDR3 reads TGTGCCAGCTCACCACCGATGAGGGGGAGCGACGAGCAGTACTTC.